This T cell receptor beta chain appears in the sequencing data of a study of blood T cell repertoires in COVID-19. Study at large: COVID-19 samples collected from the United States, Italy and Spain covered acute and convalescent phases. T cells, B-cell-depleted T cells, or PBMCs supplied cDNA or gDNA.

CDR1 MNHEY and CDR2 SMNVEV come from the germline V gene (reference sequence). J was trimmed by 8 bases and V by 2 bases; bases with no gene match: 7. The CDR3 extends over 14 amino acids. In the study's own analysis: By means of reference gene primer amplification, nucleated cell counts were estimated. TCRdb's table, derived via immunoSEQ multiplex PCR, lists solely in-frame clones and lacks some. The V and J calls and clone size are taken from that table; D and trimming were inferred from the DNA. The repertoire consists of 350,000 to 450,000 clones, with 85% occurring once and the leading ten covering 3.6%.

The sequence came from a woman in her late teens or twenties with acute or convalescent COVID-19. The chain uses TRBV27 and TRBJ1-2; the match to TRBD1 covers 8 bases. The sample was peripheral blood. CDR3 in DNA: TGTGCCAGCAGTTTAACCGACAGGGGAGGCGGCTACACCTTC. This gives the protein CASSLTDRGGGYTF.